A single sample gave rise to the 11 T cell receptor beta chains below, sequenced in a study of glioma-infiltrating T cells after dendritic cell vaccination. Stated time point: after dendritic cell vaccination, including at tumor progression/relapse. Assay: immunoSEQ multiplex PCR; the TCRdb copy retains only in-frame clones and omits some. The table records roughly 60,000 clones, about 89% of them present only once. The sequencing used blood, collected after dendritic cell vaccination. These receptors originate from a human donor with glioblastoma.

The V gene is TRBV29-1, the J gene TRBJ2-1; D uncertain. Germline CDR1 reads SQVTM; CDR2 reads ANQGSEA. The V end lost 3 bases, the J end lost 9 bases, and 12 bases lay between the germline ends. CDR3 length: 12 residues. Written as DNA, the CDR3 is TGCAGCGTTGAGGTCGAGGTTCCTGAGCAGTTCTTC. Encoded protein: CSVEVEVPEQFF.

The chain couples TRBV18 to TRBJ2-5; 10 bases line up with TRBD2. This CDR3 has 13 amino acids. The germline CDR1 and CDR2 sequences are KGHSH and LQKENI. J was trimmed by 10 bases and V by 2 bases; bases with no gene match: 4. This chain's CDR3 is CASSPSGLADQYF. The CDR3 coding sequence is TGTGCCAGCTCACCATCCGGACTAGCGGACCAGTACTTC.

This clone occurred once. J is TRBJ1-1 and V is TRBV5-4, with TRBD1 as a possible D gene (5 bases). Germline V CDR1 and CDR2: SGHNT, YYREEE (reference sequence). The CDR3 extends over 14 amino acids. V dropped 0 bases and J dropped 6 bases, with 12 bases sitting between them. CDR3 residues: CASSLGGGRPEAFF. As DNA, the CDR3 is TGTGCCAGCAGCTTGGGCGGGGGTAGACCTGAAGCTTTCTTT.

The J gene is TRBJ2-1, the V gene TRBV19; D remains unclear. CDR3 length equals 11 residues. Trimming pared 5 bases from V and 3 bases from J, leaving 2 bases between. CDR1 is LNHDA and CDR2 is SQIVND in the germline V gene (reference sequence). The CDR3 DNA follows: TGTGCCAGTAGTCTCTACAATGAGCAGTTCTTC. Translated: CASSLYNEQFF.

This clone has a single count. V and J are TRBV7-2 and TRBJ1-5, with D possibly being TRBD1 (5 bases). Germline V CDR1 and CDR2: SGHTA, FQGNSA. Trimming took off 2 bases at V and 9 bases at J, with 14 bases between the two ends. There are 14 residues in the CDR3. The CDR3 nucleotides are TGTGCCAGCAGCTTACGGGGGGGGAACTCGCCCCAGCATTTT. Translation: CASSLRGGNSPQHF.

The V and J genes are TRBV6-4 and TRBJ2-1; the match to TRBD2 covers 7 bases. The length of the CDR3 is 15 residues. V lost 5 bases, J lost 0 bases, and 4 bases stayed unmatched. Germline assignment: CDR1 MRHNA and CDR2 SNTAGT. For the CDR3, the DNA is TGTGCCAGCAGTTCTGGCGGGAGCTCCTACAATGAGCAGTTCTTC. Protein: CASSSGGSSYNEQFF.

This clone was observed a single time. The genes are TRBV5-6 and TRBJ1-2; 10 nucleotides align to TRBD1. Germline-derived CDR1 and CDR2 are SGHDT and YYEEEE. The CDR3 is 15 residues long. J lost 2 bases, V lost 4 bases, and 5 bases had no gene match. Here the CDR3 DNA reads TGTGCCAGCAGCCCCCGGACAGGGGGAAACTATGGCTACACCTTC. Protein: CASSPRTGGNYGYTF.

The chain uses TRBV9 and TRBJ2-3; D may be TRBD2 (5 bases). Germline CDR1 and CDR2: SGDLS and YYNGEE. The V gene lost 0 bases and the J gene lost 6 bases, with 5 bases spanning the gap. The CDR3 runs to 12 residues. CDR3 bases: TGTGCCAGCAGCGTAGGGGAGGATACGCAGTATTTT. Protein product: CASSVGEDTQYF.

The chain joins TRBV5-6 to TRBJ1-1; possible D gene TRBD1, 5 bases. Between the trimmed V and J ends, which lost 3 bases and 6 bases, there was a span of 12 bases. Germline values: CDR1 SGHDT, CDR2 YYEEEE. The CDR3 runs 13 residues. For the CDR3, the DNA is TGTGCCAGCAGCTCTCAGGGAAGCGCTGAAGCTTTCTTT. It translates to CASSSQGSAEAFF.

V and J are TRBV6-1 and TRBJ2-3; 12 bases fit TRBD1. The length of the CDR3 is 18 residues. Germline CDR1 MNHNS, CDR2 SASEGT. Germline trimming cut 2 bases from V and 5 bases from J; bases unmatched to any gene: 11. CDR3 DNA: TGTGCCAGCAGTGAAATCACTTGGGGACAGGGGGCCCGAGATACGCAGTATTTT. It is translated as CASSEITWGQGARDTQYF.

The chain employs TRBV2 and TRBJ1-2, with D possibly TRBD1 on 6 matching bases. The CDR3 contains 15 residues. CDR1 is SNHLY, CDR2 FYNNEI, per germline. Trimming took 7 bases from V and 9 from J, leaving 24 bases between them. This CDR3 is CASTPASDRKIRYTF. The CDR3 DNA reads TGTGCCAGCACTCCCGCTTCGGACAGAAAAATCCGCTACACCTTC.